The table lists the clone carrying this TCR beta chain with many counts. The sample comes from a study of Graves' ophthalmopathy and Graves' hyperthyroidism. The V gene's germline CDR1 is GTSNPN and CDR2 SVGIG (reference sequence). V lost 1 base and J 9 bases, leaving 16 bases between the germline ends. The CDR3 spans 13 residues. Investigators amplified TCR beta CDR3 regions from RNA transcripts. An initial RT-PCR round employing HTBI primers preceded a second-round multiplex PCR. One entry per CDR3 protein, called by TCRdb with MiXCR from the multiplex PCR reads. The profile shows roughly 400,000 distinct CDR3 sequences, 15% to 20% of them singletons.

The V call is TRBV30, the J call TRBJ2-7; TRBD2 is a possible D gene (5 bases). The clonotype originates from an adult woman with stable Graves' hyperthyroidism. The sample taken for sequencing was peripheral blood. CDR3 bases: TGTGCCTGGAGTGCGGCTACCAGCGGCGCGCAGTACTTC. This gives the protein CAWSAATSGAQYF. The entire variable domain, with the rest obtained from reference TRBV30 and TRBJ2-7, is as follows: SQTIHQWPATLVQPVGSPLSLECTVEGTSNPNLYWYRQAAGRGLQLLFYSVGIGQISSEVPQNLSASRPQDRQFILSSKKLLLSDSGFYLCAWSAATSGAQYFGPGTRLTVT.